One T cell receptor beta chain is described in this entry. As yet, its antigen is unknown. Other DNA sequences from this sample encode an identical CDR3 as well. These data originate in a study of a mutant IDH1 vaccine in newly diagnosed glioma. Study-level background: Males made up about 62% and females roughly 40% of treated patients, whose mean age was roughly 40 years. Visit timing is recorded as week 35 for V12 and week 47 for V13. Patients got radiotherapy, temozolomide, or both beforehand, and most got both.

Time point specified: week 47, end of study. All doses held 300 ug of mutant IDH1 20-mer peptide, with topical imiquimod. Study-level points and caveats: A vaccine-induced immune response developed in more than 85% of the patients.

Only in-frame clones appear in the TCRdb table, and some are missing; sequencing was by immunoSEQ multiplex PCR. The data show roughly 46,000 clones, roughly 80% seen once. This clonotype was sampled from a woman aged 25 to 39 with glioma. Some clones in this sample may be carry-over from other donors' samples. The source material was PBMCs, sampled from a glioma patient whose treatment included an IDH1 peptide vaccine.

In nucleotides, the CDR3 is TGTGCCAGCAGCTTGGGGGCCCACACAGATACGCAGTATTTT. Translating gives CASSLGAHTDTQYF. This rearrangement joins TRBV5-6 to TRBJ2-3, with D unresolved. Germline V CDR1 and CDR2: SGHDT, YYEEEE. The CDR3 has 14 residues. Deletions cut 0 bases from V and 2 bases from J, with 7 bases between.